A single sample is the source of the 8 T cell receptor beta chains below, sequenced in a study of metastatic and nonmetastatic thyroid tumors. TCRdb re-analyzed the PCR reads using MiXCR. The table shows around 27,000 clones, with 20% to 30% occurring only once. No treatment had been given to any patient before thyroid surgery. Sample: blood. These receptors were taken from a female donor with papillary thyroid cancer or a benign thyroid nodule (not recorded which). Some clones in this sample may be carry-over from other donors' samples.

Ten or more counts support this clone. The chain is built from TRBV20-1 and TRBJ2-3; the match to TRBD2 covers 9 bases. J was trimmed by 2 bases and V by 2 bases; bases with no gene match: 20. Germline V lookup: CDR1 DFQATT, CDR2 SNEGSKA (reference sequence). The CDR3 has 20 amino acids. CDR3 residues: CSARSHRVVAGALSTDTQYF. In nucleotides, the CDR3 is TGCAGTGCTAGATCCCACAGGGTGGTAGCGGGAGCCCTTTCCACAGATACGCAGTATTTT.

The CDR3 nucleotides are TGCAGTGCTAGTCCCCGGAAGGCGGATAGCTCCTACGAGCAGTACTTC. Translation: CSASPRKADSSYEQYF. The rearrangement links TRBV20-1 to TRBJ2-7; D unresolved. CDR3 size: 16 residues. V lost 3 bases and J lost 0, with 18 bases in between. In germline, CDR1 is DFQATT, CDR2 SNEGSKA (reference sequence).

This clone is medium-sized (0.01 to 0.1%). The CDR3 protein is CAWRASGYEQYF. CDR3 DNA sequence: TGTGCCTGGAGGGCTAGCGGCTACGAGCAGTACTTC. The chain links TRBV30 to TRBJ2-7; 7 nucleotides align to TRBD2. V shed 3 bases, J shed 3 bases, and the junction held 2 bases outside the gene matches. The CDR3 extends over 12 amino acids. Germline V CDR1 and CDR2: GTSNPN, SVGIG (reference sequence).

This clone has a handful of counts. The chain links TRBV2 to TRBJ2-7; the D gene is possibly TRBD2 (7 bases). Trimming removed 8 bases at V and 6 bases at J, with 17 bases between. This CDR3 contains 13 residues. CDR1 and CDR2 (germline): SNHLY, FYNNEI. The CDR3 sequence is CASGEGVAAEQYF. CDR3 coding DNA: TGTGCCAGCGGGGAGGGGGTAGCGGCCGAGCAGTACTTC.

Regarding this clone: This sequence may be a read error, since a much larger clone differs from it by one base. V and J are TRBV28 and TRBJ1-5, with TRBD1 identical over 8 bases. V was pared by 4 bases and J by 8 bases, with 13 bases of the junction left unmatched. Germline V gene data show CDR1 as MDHEN and CDR2 as SYDVKM. The CDR3 runs to 16 residues. CDR3 sequence: CASSSGGRGPDKPQHF. Here the CDR3 DNA reads TGTGCCAGCAGTTCTGGCGGCAGGGGGCCGGATAAGCCCCAGCATTTT.

This clone was observed at least ten times. This chain joins TRBV10-2 and TRBJ2-1, with D possibly TRBD1 on 8 matching bases. Germline V lookup: CDR1 WSHSY, CDR2 SAAADI. V was clipped by 10 bases and J by 9 bases, with 19 bases between them. The CDR3 covers 13 residues. CDR3 bases: TGCGCCACCAAGGAACAGGGGGAGGGTGAGCAGTTCTTC. Translation gives CATKEQGEGEQFF.

This clone is labeled medium-sized. The chain uses TRBV9 and TRBJ2-7; 14 nucleotides match TRBD2. The V segment lost 4 bases and the J segment 6 bases; nucleotides outside the gene matches: 9. Germline V gene sequence: CDR1 SGDLS, CDR2 YYNGEE. This CDR3 spans 16 amino acids. As DNA, the CDR3 is TGTGCCAGCAGCCCACCAGGGACTAGCGGGAGTATCGAGCAGTACTTC. Protein product: CASSPPGTSGSIEQYF.

The V gene is TRBV28, the J gene TRBJ2-4; D possibly corresponds to TRBD1 (6 bases). V dropped 2 bases and J dropped 4 bases, with 15 bases sitting between them. The CDR3 loop spans 16 amino acids. Germline lookup yields CDR1 MDHEN and CDR2 SYDVKM. The DNA of the CDR3 is TGTGCCAGCAGTTTACGGGACAACTTCATAAAAAACATTCAGTACTTC. This gives the protein CASSLRDNFIKNIQYF.